Sequencing of this T cell receptor beta chain was carried out in a study of blood T cell repertoires in COVID-19. Looking at the study overall: Some COVID-19 samples were acute and others convalescent; all came from the United States, Italy and Spain.

This CDR3 is built from 15 residues. Germline V gives CDR1 MNHEY, CDR2 SVGAGI. The V and J ends lost 5 bases and 6 bases respectively, with 14 bases between them. Some clones are missing from TCRdb's copy, which holds only in-frame ones; the method was immunoSEQ multiplex PCR. The sample includes around 160,000 clones, approximately 83% of them seen just once. Patients of the Seattle cohort, enrolled during active infection, were followed longitudinally. Sequencing used peripheral blood. The chain recombines TRBV6-5 with TRBJ2-6; tentatively, D is TRBD2 (6 bases). The clonotype originates from a woman aged 55-69 years with COVID-19, enrolled during active disease. The CDR3 region is CASSRRGGVANVLTF. CDR3 nucleotide sequence: TGTGCCAGCAGTAGACGGGGCGGGGTGGCCAACGTCCTGACTTTC.